This is a list of T cell receptor beta chains from one sample in a study of identical twins' blood T cells. TCRdb reprocessed the 5' RACE reads with MiXCR, giving one entry per CDR3 protein. The sample holds 300,000 to 400,000 distinct CDR3 sequences, about 28% seen once. The sequenced sample consisted of PBMCs. The receptors derive from a woman aged 18 to 55 in good health. Both conserved end residues are part of each CDR3. The order of the fields is V gene, J gene, D gene, CDR3 length, clone size, CDR3 protein, CDR3 DNA. D genes are given only for firm matches. Not all rows give a size; the values are once, few, many and, for expanded clones, a class.

TRBV20-1	TRBJ2-1	TRBD2	14	NA	CSAGLAGIPNEQFF	TGCAGTGCTGGATTAGCGGGGATTCCCAATGAGCAGTTCTTC
TRBV5-1	TRBJ1-1	NA	13	NA	CASSLPAVGEALF	TGCGCCAGCAGCTTGCCGGCGGTCGGTGAAGCTCTCTTT
TRBV6-2/TRBV6-3	TRBJ2-1	NA	12	NA	CARSYARNEQFF	TGTGCCCGCAGTTATGCTCGCAATGAGCAGTTCTTC
TRBV20-1	TRBJ2-3	NA	15	NA	CSARDPIAGTDTQYF	TGCAGTGCTAGAGATCCAATAGCGGGCACAGATACGCAGTATTTT
TRBV24-1	TRBJ2-1	NA	12	NA	CATSEDGNEQFF	TGTGCCACCAGTGAGGACGGGAATGAGCAGTTCTTC
TRBV5-1	TRBJ2-2	NA	15	NA	CASSPRVMNTGELFF	TGCGCCAGCAGCCCTCGTGTGATGAACACCGGGGAGCTGTTTTTT
TRBV29-1	TRBJ1-1	NA	13	NA	CSVDQGGNTEAFF	TGCAGCGTTGACCAGGGAGGGAACACTGAAGCTTTCTTT
TRBV5-5	TRBJ2-5	NA	15	NA	CASSRPFRKEATQYF	TGTGCCAGCAGCCGACCTTTCAGAAAAGAAGCGACCCAGTACTTC
TRBV5-1	TRBJ2-7	NA	18	few	CASSFGTAFSLLTYEQYF	TGCGCCAGCAGCTTCGGGACGGCGTTCTCCCTTCTAACCTACGAGCAGTACTTC
TRBV14	TRBJ1-5	NA	13	many	CASSEFKDQPQHF	TGTGCCAGCAGTGAGTTTAAGGATCAGCCCCAGCATTTT
TRBV20-1	TRBJ1-1	NA	14	NA	CSARYGARNTEAFF	TGCAGTGCTAGATATGGGGCACGGAACACTGAAGCTTTCTTT
TRBV7-9	TRBJ1-2	TRBD1	13	NA	CASSNGQVYGYTF	TGTGCCAGCAGTAACGGACAGGTCTATGGCTACACCTTC
TRBV30	TRBJ2-7	NA	18	NA	CAWSVQTGRLGAIYEQYF	TGTGCCTGGAGTGTACAGACGGGAAGACTAGGGGCAATCTACGAGCAGTACTTC
TRBV11-2	TRBJ1-1	NA	11	few	CASRDSAEAFF	TGTGCCAGCAGGGATAGCGCTGAAGCTTTCTTT
TRBV2	TRBJ2-2	NA	11	many	CASRQLLGLFF	TGTGCCAGCAGACAACTTTTGGGGCTGTTTTTT
TRBV7-2	TRBJ2-5	NA	15	NA	CASSLVRTSQETQYF	TGTGCCAGCAGCTTAGTGCGGACCTCGCAAGAGACCCAGTACTTC
TRBV14	TRBJ2-1	TRBD1	17	NA	CASSSLLTGSVYNEQFF	TGTGCCAGCAGCTCCTTACTGACAGGGTCAGTCTACAATGAGCAGTTCTTC
TRBV7-9	TRBJ1-5	NA	13	many	CASSLEVGQPQHF	TGTGCCAGCAGCTTAGAGGTCGGACAGCCCCAGCATTTT
TRBV7-8	TRBJ2-3	NA	14	NA	CASTERPSTDTQYF	TGTGCCAGCACCGAAAGACCATCCACAGATACGCAGTATTTT
TRBV10-3	TRBJ2-3	NA	16	many	CAISENAGLSTDTQYF	TGTGCCATCAGTGAGAACGCTGGATTGAGCACAGATACGCAGTATTTT
TRBV5-5	TRBJ2-5	NA	12	few	CASSPPFEAQYF	TGTGCCAGCAGCCCTCCTTTCGAGGCTCAGTACTTC
TRBV19	TRBJ2-6	TRBD2	15	NA	CASSRGGSGANVLTF	TGTGCCAGTAGTCGGGGGGGCTCTGGGGCCAACGTCCTGACTTTC
TRBV10-3	TRBJ1-1	NA	11	few	CAIRDMSEAFF	TGTGCCATCAGAGACATGTCTGAAGCTTTCTTT
TRBV5-1	TRBJ2-3	TRBD2	17	NA	CASSLGLAGAPTDTQYF	TGTGCCAGCAGCTTGGGTCTAGCGGGGGCACCTACAGATACGCAGTATTTT
TRBV3-1	TRBJ1-1	NA	14	few	CASSHRIAGSEAFF	TGTGCCAGCAGCCACCGCATCGCTGGCTCTGAAGCTTTCTTT
TRBV7-9	TRBJ1-4	NA	16	NA	CASSLPRGGTNEKLFF	TGTGCCAGCAGCTTGCCTCGCGGCGGAACTAATGAAAAACTGTTTTTT
TRBV20-1	TRBJ1-1	NA	9	NA	CSIQGEAFF	TGCAGTATACAGGGCGAAGCTTTCTTT
TRBV7-9	TRBJ1-4	NA	15	few	CASTGGSATNEKLFF	TGTGCCAGCACCGGTGGGTCCGCAACTAATGAAAAACTGTTTTTT
TRBV9	TRBJ1-2	NA	15	few	CASSPTGGNVVDYTF	TGTGCCAGCAGCCCCACGGGGGGGAACGTGGTCGACTACACCTTC
TRBV5-6	TRBJ2-2	NA	14	few	CASSFLRYTGELFF	TGTGCCAGCAGCTTCCTACGCTACACCGGGGAGCTGTTTTTT
TRBV12-3/TRBV12-4	TRBJ2-2	NA	14	few	CASSFPGATGELFF	TGTGCCAGCAGTTTTCCGGGGGCTACCGGGGAGCTGTTTTTT
TRBV20-1	TRBJ2-1	TRBD2	13	NA	CSASTGGRDEQFF	TGCAGTGCTAGTACGGGAGGGCGCGATGAGCAGTTCTTC
TRBV5-1	TRBJ1-1	NA	15	many	CASSLYSGANTEAFF	TGCGCCAGCAGCTTGTATTCAGGAGCGAACACTGAAGCTTTCTTT
TRBV7-9	TRBJ1-1	NA	15	NA	CASSFQVSGYTEAFF	TGTGCCAGCAGCTTTCAAGTTTCAGGGTACACTGAAGCTTTCTTT
TRBV6-5	TRBJ1-1	NA	15	NA	CASGLLSGIPSEAFF	TGTGCCAGCGGCCTCCTTTCAGGGATTCCTAGTGAAGCTTTCTTT
TRBV6-6	TRBJ1-2	NA	12	many	CASSYNSDGYTF	TGTGCCAGCAGTTACAACAGCGATGGCTACACCTTC
TRBV7-8	TRBJ2-2	NA	15	NA	CASSLTGVIGGELFF	TGTGCCAGCAGCCTAACCGGGGTAATAGGCGGGGAGCTGTTTTTT
TRBV5-1	TRBJ1-5	NA	16	few	CASSLGSSDRTQPQHF	TGCGCCAGCAGCTTGGGAAGTTCGGACCGGACTCAGCCCCAGCATTTT
TRBV7-8	TRBJ2-1	NA	12	NA	CASSLIMSVLIF	TGTGCCAGCAGCTTAATAATGAGCGTCTTGATCTTC
TRBV19	TRBJ1-4	NA	15	few	CASMDHGPAREKLFF	TGTGCCAGTATGGACCACGGGCCAGCACGTGAAAAACTGTTTTTT
TRBV9	TRBJ2-2	NA	13	few	CASSVVEGGELFF	TGTGCCAGCAGCGTAGTCGAAGGGGGGGAGCTGTTTTTT
TRBV11-2	TRBJ1-5	NA	14	NA	CASSLGRPNQPQHF	TGTGCCAGCAGCTTAGGCCGTCCTAATCAGCCCCAGCATTTT
TRBV11-2	TRBJ2-5	NA	12	NA	CASSGTLRTQYF	TGTGCCAGCAGCGGGACGTTAAGGACCCAGTACTTC
TRBV7-2	TRBJ2-1	NA	16	few	CASSLKAGWQSNEQFF	TGTGCCAGCAGCTTGAAAGCGGGTTGGCAATCCAATGAGCAGTTCTTC
TRBV20-1	TRBJ2-2	NA	14	many	CSAREDTNTGELFF	TGCAGTGCTAGGGAAGACACCAACACCGGGGAGCTGTTTTTT
TRBV20-1	TRBJ1-1	NA	14	NA	CSVSRTASNTEAFF	TGCAGTGTTAGCCGGACGGCCTCGAACACTGAAGCTTTCTTT
TRBV25-1	TRBJ1-1	NA	13	few	CASSEWQNTEAFF	TGTGCCAGCAGTGAATGGCAGAACACTGAAGCTTTCTTT
TRBV29-1	TRBJ2-2	NA	16	few	CSVEEGYRAYTGELFF	TGCAGCGTTGAAGAGGGTTACAGGGCCTACACCGGGGAGCTGTTTTTT
TRBV2	TRBJ2-1	NA	15	NA	CASRQRSYSYNEQFF	TGTGCCAGCCGCCAGCGGAGCTACTCCTACAATGAGCAGTTCTTC
TRBV7-2	TRBJ2-5	NA	13	NA	CASSPRRKETQYF	TGTGCCAGCAGCCCCAGACGGAAAGAGACCCAGTACTTC
TRBV28	TRBJ1-5	NA	12	NA	CASRDVGQPQHF	TGTGCCAGCAGGGACGTGGGTCAGCCCCAGCATTTT
TRBV5-1	TRBJ1-4	TRBD1	13	NA	CASGRQGGEKLFF	TGCGCCAGCGGACGACAGGGCGGTGAAAAACTGTTTTTT
TRBV11-2	TRBJ1-5	TRBD1	17	NA	CASSLGPGGGLNQPQHF	TGTGCCAGCAGCTTAGGGCCAGGGGGTGGACTAAATCAGCCCCAGCATTTT
TRBV5-1	TRBJ2-3	TRBD2	18	NA	CASSLEASGSHLTDTQYF	TGCGCCAGCAGCTTGGAGGCTAGCGGGTCCCACCTCACAGATACGCAGTATTTT
TRBV6-5	TRBJ1-2	TRBD1	18	NA	CASSYNNRGSFLHMGYTF	TGTGCCAGCAGTTACAACAACAGGGGGTCCTTCCTCCACATGGGCTACACCTTC
TRBV6-6	TRBJ1-6	NA	14	few	CASSYGGSNSPLHF	TGTGCCAGCAGTTACGGGGGGAGTAATTCACCCCTCCACTTT